Listed below are T cell receptor beta chains from one sample, sequenced in a study of shared clonotypes between healthy human individuals. The protocol was immunoSEQ multiplex PCR, while the TCRdb copy is restricted to in-frame clones and leaves out a portion. The sample carries over a million clones, about 96% recorded once. The material sequenced was naive CD4+ T cells sorted from blood. All receptors come from a young man in good health. The CDR3 runs from the conserved cysteine through the conserved F or W. The D gene is left open where the match is weak. The listing skips clone size in some rows; elsewhere it reads once, few, many or a size class.

abundance	d_gene	v_gene	j_gene	CDR3nt	CDR3aa
NA	NA	TRBV14	TRBJ2-1	TGTGCCAGCAGCCCTTATGTGTATGATTGGTTCGATGAGCAGTTCTTC	CASSPYVYDWFDEQFF
NA	NA	TRBV10-3	TRBJ2-4	TGTGCCATCAGTGAGCCCGGAGCCAAAAACATTCAGTACTTC	CAISEPGAKNIQYF
NA	NA	TRBV7-2	TRBJ2-3	TGTGCCAGCAGCTTAAGCGCCGGCACAGATACGCAGTATTTT	CASSLSAGTDTQYF
NA	NA	TRBV18	TRBJ2-6	TGTGCCAGCTCACCGCGATCGGACAAGGGGGTAGCCAACGTCCTGACTTTC	CASSPRSDKGVANVLTF
NA	TRBD1	TRBV5-1	TRBJ2-1	TGCGCCAGCAGCTTAAGACAGGGGTTCAATGAGCAGTTCTTC	CASSLRQGFNEQFF
NA	TRBD2	TRBV5-1	TRBJ2-1	TGCGCCAGCTCCAGACTAGCGGGAGGGCTTAACAATGAGCAGTTCTTC	CASSRLAGGLNNEQFF
NA	NA	TRBV25-1	TRBJ2-5	TGTGCCAGCAGTGAACTCAGACTAGAGACCCAGTACTTC	CASSELRLETQYF
once	NA	TRBV27	TRBJ2-7	TGTGCCAGCAGTTCCCGGACTGGCGAGCAGTACTTC	CASSSRTGEQYF
NA	TRBD1	TRBV7-9	TRBJ1-2	TGTGCCAGCAGCATCCCGGGACAGGGGGCGAGAGACTATGGCTACACCTTC	CASSIPGQGARDYGYTF
NA	TRBD1	TRBV6-1	TRBJ2-1	TGTGCCAGCAGTGAAAGGTTTGGACAGGGGGGGTATGAGCAGTTCTTC	CASSERFGQGGYEQFF
NA	NA	TRBV19	TRBJ2-2	TGTGCCAGTAGTATCGTCGGGGGGAACACCGGGGAGCTGTTTTTT	CASSIVGGNTGELFF
NA	NA	TRBV7-9	TRBJ1-5	TGTGCCAGCAGCTTGGGGCGGACTAGCAATCAGCCCCAGCATTTT	CASSLGRTSNQPQHF
NA	NA	TRBV6-5	TRBJ2-7	TGTGCCAGCGCCCGACAGTCCTACGAGCAGTACTTC	CASARQSYEQYF
NA	NA	TRBV18	TRBJ2-5	TGTGCCAGCTCACCAGGACCAGGGCTTGAGACCCAGTACTTC	CASSPGPGLETQYF
NA	NA	TRBV7-3	TRBJ2-3	TGTGCCAGCAGCCTCCTGACTACGGGACTGCTACTGAGCACAGATACGCAGTATTTT	CASSLLTTGLLLSTDTQYF
NA	TRBD2	TRBV5-1	TRBJ2-7	TGCGCCAGCAGCTACCTAGCGGGAGATACGGGTGAGCAGTACTTC	CASSYLAGDTGEQYF
NA	TRBD2	TRBV6-1	TRBJ2-7	TGTGCCAGCAGTGACCACTCCCCAGCGGGAGGCGAGCAGTACTTC	CASSDHSPAGGEQYF
NA	TRBD2	TRBV19	TRBJ2-1	TGTGCCAGTAGTATCGGCCTAGCGGGTTTAGTTGAGCAGTTCTTC	CASSIGLAGLVEQFF
NA	TRBD2	TRBV5-1	TRBJ2-1	TGCGCCAGCAGGGCGCATGGGGCGGGGGTATACAATGAGCAGTTCTTC	CASRAHGAGVYNEQFF
NA	TRBD2	TRBV7-6	TRBJ2-1	TGTGCCAGCAGCCTAGACTGGTTTTCGACTAGCGGGTCTCGCTACAATGAGCAGTTCTTC	CASSLDWFSTSGSRYNEQFF
NA	NA	TRBV6-1	TRBJ2-6	TGTGCCAGCAGTGACTTCCCAGGGGCTGGGGCCAACGTCCTGACTTTC	CASSDFPGAGANVLTF
NA	NA	TRBV6-1	TRBJ1-2	TGTGCCAGCTGCCTGGCAGGACGCTATGGCTACACCTTC	CASCLAGRYGYTF